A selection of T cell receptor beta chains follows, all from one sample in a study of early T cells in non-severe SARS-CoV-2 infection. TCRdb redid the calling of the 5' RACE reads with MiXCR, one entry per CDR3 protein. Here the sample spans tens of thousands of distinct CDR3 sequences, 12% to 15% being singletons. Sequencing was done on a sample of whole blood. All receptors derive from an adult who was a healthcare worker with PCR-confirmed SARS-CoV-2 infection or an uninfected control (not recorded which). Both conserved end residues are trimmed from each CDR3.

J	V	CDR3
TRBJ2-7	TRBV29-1	SVAHGQGNSYEQY
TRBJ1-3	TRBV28	ASRTTGGNTIY
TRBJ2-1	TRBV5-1	ASSFETGYEQF
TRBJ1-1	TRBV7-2	ASSFEPGVFQAF
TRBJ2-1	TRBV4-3	ASSKGLAGSNEQF
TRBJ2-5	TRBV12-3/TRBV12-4	ASTRTTSGGQETQY
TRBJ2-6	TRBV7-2	ASSPGWQTSGANVLT
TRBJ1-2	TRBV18	ASSPPNTNYGYT
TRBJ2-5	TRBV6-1	ASSESPSTYPQETQY
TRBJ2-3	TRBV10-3	AISESRDRVTDTQY
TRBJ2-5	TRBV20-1	SAREGTQY
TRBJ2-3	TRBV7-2	ASSLEAGGPPDTQY
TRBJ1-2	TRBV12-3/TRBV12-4	ASSESPYGYT
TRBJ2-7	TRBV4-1	ASSQGWGLPYEQY
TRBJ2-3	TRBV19	ASSIARVDSTDTQY
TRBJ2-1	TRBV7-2	ASSLEDFYNEQF
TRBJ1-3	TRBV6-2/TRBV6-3	ASSGNTIY
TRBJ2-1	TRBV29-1	SACPSSNEQF
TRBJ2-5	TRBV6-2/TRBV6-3	ASSYSVRTQY
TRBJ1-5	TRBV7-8	ASRNTGEGNQPQH
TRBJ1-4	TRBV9	ASSVSPATNEKLF
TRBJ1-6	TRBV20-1	SASGTGVFWSYNSPLH
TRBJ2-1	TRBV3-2	ASSHPGQGQNEQF
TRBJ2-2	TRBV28	ASSVPGQGDTGELF
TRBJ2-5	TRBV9	ASSEAAGKETQY
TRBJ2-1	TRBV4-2	ASSQDRGSNEQF
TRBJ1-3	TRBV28	ASRGSGNTIY
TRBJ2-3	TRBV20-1	SARSSAGIGGTDTQY
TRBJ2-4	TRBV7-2	ASSLAGYRVNIQY
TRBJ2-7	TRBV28	ASSLKGEQY
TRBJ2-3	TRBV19	ASSISLAGLTDTQY
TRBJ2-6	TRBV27	ASSSSHSGANVLT
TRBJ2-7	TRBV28	ASRGTEPYEQY
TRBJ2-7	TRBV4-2	ASSQGPGVYEQY
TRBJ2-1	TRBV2	ASREGQNNEQF
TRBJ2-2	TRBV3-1	ASWGPLNTGELF
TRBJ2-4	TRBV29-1	SAILAKNIQY
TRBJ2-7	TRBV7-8	ASSFGQGGEQY
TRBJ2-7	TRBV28	ASSLSSEQY
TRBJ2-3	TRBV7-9	ASSLAGPRSTDTQY
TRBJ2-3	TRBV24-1	ATSDTGQGRPDTQY
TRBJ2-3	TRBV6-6	ASTPRGASPYTDTQY